A selection of T cell receptor beta chains follows, all from one sample in a study of T cell responses to AZD1222 COVID-19 vaccine. The method was immunoSEQ multiplex PCR; TCRdb's version includes in-frame clones alone and lacks a portion of them. The table has over 50,000 clones, around 83% seen once. This material consisted of peripheral blood, taken on day 0 of AZD1222 vaccination. All receptors come from an adult in good health. Both conserved end residues are part of each CDR3. D genes are given only for firm matches. Clone size is shown for a subset of rows, as once, few, many or a class of expanded clone.

clone size,D gene,V gene,J gene,CDR3 protein,CDR3 DNA
NA,NA,TRBV5-1,TRBJ1-6,CASSPGPNEASPLHF,TGCGCCAGCAGCCCGGGACCTAATGAGGCTTCACCCCTCCACTTT
NA,NA,TRBV14,TRBJ2-3,CASRRGLSSTDTQYF,TGTGCCAGCAGGAGAGGCCTTTCTAGCACAGATACGCAGTATTTT
NA,NA,TRBV12-3/TRBV12-4,TRBJ2-7,CASSLAGVYEQYF,TGTGCCAGCAGTTTAGCGGGAGTCTACGAGCAGTACTTC
NA,TRBD2,TRBV15,TRBJ2-1,CATSRDGLAGINEQFF,TGTGCCACCAGCAGAGATGGTCTAGCGGGCATAAATGAGCAGTTCTTC
NA,NA,TRBV11-2,TRBJ1-1,CASSLSPRTNTEAFF,TGTGCCAGCAGCTTGTCTCCGCGAACAAATACTGAAGCTTTCTTT
NA,NA,TRBV11-2,TRBJ1-6,CASSLVGAGGNSPLHF,TGTGCCAGCAGCTTAGTCGGGGCGGGGGGTAATTCACCCCTCCACTTT
few,NA,TRBV2,TRBJ1-1,CASRAPGGYTEAFF,TGTGCCAGCAGGGCCCCCGGGGGGTACACTGAAGCTTTCTTT
NA,TRBD2,TRBV4-3,TRBJ2-1,CASGLGTSGENEQFF,TGCGCCAGCGGTCTCGGGACTAGCGGGGAGAATGAGCAGTTCTTC
NA,NA,TRBV6-5,TRBJ2-3,CASNAGRTYDTQYF,TGTGCCAGCAACGCAGGAAGAACGTACGATACGCAGTATTTT
NA,NA,TRBV6-5,TRBJ1-6,CASGRDFSPLHF,TGTGCCAGCGGCAGGGATTTTTCACCCCTCCACTTT
NA,NA,TRBV5-1,TRBJ1-1,CASSFAEGAEAFF,TGCGCCAGCAGCTTTGCAGAGGGGGCTGAAGCTTTCTTT
NA,TRBD1,TRBV24-1,TRBJ1-1,CATREGAWTEAFF,TGTGCCACCAGGGAGGGGGCTTGGACTGAAGCTTTCTTT
NA,TRBD1,TRBV7-8,TRBJ2-7,CASSPWTGLNDEQYF,TGTGCCAGCAGCCCTTGGACAGGGCTGAACGACGAGCAGTACTTC
NA,NA,TRBV5-1,TRBJ2-1,CASSWGAGGQGLNEQFF,TGCGCCAGCAGCTGGGGCGCGGGAGGACAGGGGTTGAATGAGCAGTTCTTC
NA,TRBD1,TRBV19,TRBJ2-7,CASSLTGDYEQYF,TGTGCCAGTAGTTTGACAGGGGATTACGAGCAGTACTTC
NA,NA,TRBV27,TRBJ2-1,CASSFRGFNEQFF,TGTGCCAGCAGTTTCCGGGGATTCAATGAGCAGTTCTTC
NA,NA,TRBV3-1/TRBV3-2,TRBJ1-2,CASSRLEGRGGYTF,TGTGCCAGCAGCCGGCTGGAGGGGAGGGGTGGCTACACCTTC
once,NA,TRBV13,TRBJ1-4,CASSIRQENEKLFF,TGTGCCAGCAGCATAAGACAGGAGAATGAAAAACTGTTTTTT
NA,NA,TRBV19,TRBJ1-5,CASSPGGGYQPQHF,TGTGCCAGTAGTCCGGGTGGGGGTTATCAGCCCCAGCATTTT
NA,NA,TRBV7-8,TRBJ1-1,CASSLVPIRVGTEAFF,TGTGCCAGCAGCTTAGTTCCTATCCGGGTTGGGACTGAAGCTTTCTTT
NA,TRBD1,TRBV10-3,TRBJ1-5,CAISPGQGFNQPQHF,TGTGCCATCAGTCCGGGACAGGGCTTTAATCAGCCCCAGCATTTT
NA,NA,TRBV9,TRBJ2-2,CASSVVSQNTGELFF,TGTGCCAGCAGCGTAGTGTCCCAGAACACCGGGGAGCTGTTTTTT
NA,NA,TRBV7-2,TRBJ2-3,CASSFGTAGDTQYF,TGTGCCAGCAGCTTCGGGACCGCGGGGGATACGCAGTATTTT